This T cell receptor (beta chain) was profiled in a study of identical twins. TCRdb passed the 5' RACE reads through MiXCR, listing each CDR3 protein once. The sample consists of fewer than 650,000 distinct CDR3 sequences, 7.5% to 10% of them appearing once. Only a few counts were recorded for this clonotype. Trimming took 5 bases from V and 1 from J; bases not matched to a gene: 10. The germline gives CDR1 SGHAT, CDR2 FQNNGV. The CDR3 runs to 18 residues. This sample was shared with a second study, whose subject was yellow fever vaccine responses in identical twins.

Input material: PBMCs. This TCR derives from a woman aged 18 to 35 in good health. The chain has TRBV11-2 and TRBJ2-3; 12 nucleotides match TRBD2. This CDR3 reads CASSRHGASGGGTDTQYF. For the CDR3, the DNA is TGTGCCAGCAGCCGGCACGGAGCTAGCGGGGGGGGCACAGATACGCAGTATTTT.